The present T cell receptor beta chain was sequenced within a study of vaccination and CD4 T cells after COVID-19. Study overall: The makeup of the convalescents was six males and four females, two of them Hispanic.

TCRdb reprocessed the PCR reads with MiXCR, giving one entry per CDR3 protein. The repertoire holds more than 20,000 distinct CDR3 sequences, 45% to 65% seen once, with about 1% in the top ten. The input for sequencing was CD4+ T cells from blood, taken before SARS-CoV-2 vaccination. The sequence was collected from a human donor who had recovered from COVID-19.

The CDR3 sequence: CASSMGLGEFETQYF. Written as DNA, the CDR3 is TGTGCCAGTAGTATGGGATTGGGGGAGTTCGAGACCCAGTACTTC. This chain links TRBV19 with TRBJ2-5; D assignment may be TRBD1 or TRBD2 (5 bases each). The CDR3 length is 15 residues. V was trimmed by 3 bases and J by 5 bases, leaving 16 bases between them. Germline assignment: CDR1 LNHDA and CDR2 SQIVND (reference sequence).